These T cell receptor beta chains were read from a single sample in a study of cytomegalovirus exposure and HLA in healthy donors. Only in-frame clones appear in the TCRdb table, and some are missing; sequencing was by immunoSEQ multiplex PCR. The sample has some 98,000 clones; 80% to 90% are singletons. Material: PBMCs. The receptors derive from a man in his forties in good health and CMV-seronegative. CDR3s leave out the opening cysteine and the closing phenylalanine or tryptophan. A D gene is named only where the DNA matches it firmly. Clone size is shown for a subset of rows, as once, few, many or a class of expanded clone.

ASSYSNGREVGYT	TRBV6-5	TRBJ1-2	NA	NA
ASSSSLNIQY	TRBV13	TRBJ2-4	NA	NA
ASLDRFSNEQF	TRBV6-1	TRBJ2-1	NA	TRBD1
ASSHGGQYSNQPQH	TRBV4-1	TRBJ1-5	NA	NA
ASSLGATNEKLF	TRBV7-2	TRBJ1-4	NA	NA
ASSQNQETQY	TRBV11-2	TRBJ2-5	NA	NA
ASKTGTSRNTDTQY	TRBV27	TRBJ2-3	once	TRBD2
ASSLGQGSYNSPLH	TRBV5-1	TRBJ1-6	NA	TRBD1
ASSLARRDT	TRBV5-8	TRBJ1-2	once	NA
ASSPGQGQNTEAF	TRBV5-1	TRBJ1-1	NA	TRBD1
ASSPRRGVTDTQY	TRBV27	TRBJ2-3	NA	NA